This section outlines one TCR beta chain sequence together with its context. Its antigen specificity is not known. Qualities for individual bases were not recorded, and no much larger clone is one base off. Taken from cysteine to phenylalanine, the CDR3 has 16 residues. The entry retains the CDR3 DNA only, 48 bases that are in frame from base 1. As encoded in the germline V gene, CDR1 is SGHTA while CDR2 is FQGNSA. At the junction V is shortened by 0 bases and J by 11 bases, with 22 bases in between. The library was built by means of PCR. Data came from a HiSeq X Ten. TCR repertoires were characterized by high-throughput sequencing. The raw public reads went through TCRdb reprocessing: fastp at Q25, MiXCR clone calling, in-frame beta chains kept. Every distinct CDR3 protein forms one entry, paired with its most common genes and DNA. The table for this sample lists tens of thousands of distinct CDR3 sequences; about half of them were counted only once. About 12% of the sample rests with the top ten.

These data originate in a study of esophageal squamous cell carcinoma under preoperative chemotherapy (dated by TCRdb to 2017 to 2018). Background on the whole study: Both tumor-infiltrating lymphocytes and peripheral blood T cells had their TCR repertoires profiled in the study. In patients with esophageal squamous cell carcinoma, the study looked at what paclitaxel-nedaplatin chemotherapy did to T-cell receptor repertoires. Four to six patients with primary esophageal squamous cell carcinoma were included in the cohort. Repertoires from samples obtained before paclitaxel-nedaplatin therapy were compared with repertoires from samples obtained after paclitaxel-nedaplatin therapy. Points the paper makes about the study in general: Immediate and substantial changes in clonotype frequency were induced by paclitaxel-nedaplatin therapy, and contraction rather than amplification was more likely to be observed among abundant clones. Rather than arising solely from local clonal changes, post-treatment tumor-infiltrating lymphocytes appeared to come partly from peripheral T cells that migrated into the tumor. TCR diversity increased significantly in peripheral T cells after chemotherapy, but not in tumor-infiltrating lymphocytes. The analysis included only 5 or 6 patients with esophageal squamous cell carcinoma, making the cohort small.

The meaning of the sample's time point label: before preoperative PTX-NDP chemotherapy. Patients received paclitaxel-nedaplatin as preoperative chemotherapy before surgery. The TCR comes from a human donor with esophageal squamous cell carcinoma. The donor label of this sample is uncertain. The chain couples TRBV7-2 to TRBJ2-5; TRBD2 is a possible D gene, resting on 6 matching bases. Sample collection occurred from a patient given preoperative chemotherapy. The CDR3 protein is CASSLAGRGAQDTQYF. The DNA sequence is as follows: TGTGCCAGCAGCTTAGCGGGGCGCGGGGCCCAAGACACTCAGTACTTC. With the rest looked up from the reference TRBV7-2 and TRBJ2-5 genes rather than sequenced, the full variable domain is GAGVSQSPSNKVTEKGKDVELRCDPISGHTALYWYRQSLGQGLEFLIYFQGNSAPDKSGLPSDRFSAERTGGSVSTLTIQRTQQEDSAVYLCASSLAGRGAQDTQYFGPGTRLLVL.